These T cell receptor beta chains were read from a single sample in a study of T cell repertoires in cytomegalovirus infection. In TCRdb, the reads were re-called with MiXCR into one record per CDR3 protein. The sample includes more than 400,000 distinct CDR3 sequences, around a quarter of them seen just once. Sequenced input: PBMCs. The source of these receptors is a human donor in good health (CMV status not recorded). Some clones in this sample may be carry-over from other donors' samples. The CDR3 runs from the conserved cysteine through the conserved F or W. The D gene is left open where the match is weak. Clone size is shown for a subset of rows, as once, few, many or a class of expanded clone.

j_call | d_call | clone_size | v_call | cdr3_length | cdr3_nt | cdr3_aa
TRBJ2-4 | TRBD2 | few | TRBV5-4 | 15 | TGTGCCAGCAGCTTACCTAGCGGTAACAAAAACATTCAGTACTTC | CASSLPSGNKNIQYF
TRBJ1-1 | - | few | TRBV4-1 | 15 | TGCGCCAGCAGCCAAGAAGAGGGAGTGAACACTGAAGCTTTCTTT | CASSQEEGVNTEAFF
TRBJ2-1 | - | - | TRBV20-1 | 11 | TGCAGTGCTAGACTTAACAATGAGCAGTTCTTC | CSARLNNEQFF
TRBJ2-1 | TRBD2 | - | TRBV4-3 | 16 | TGCGCCAGCAGCCTACGGACTAGCGGGATTTGGAATGAGCAGTTCTTC | CASSLRTSGIWNEQFF
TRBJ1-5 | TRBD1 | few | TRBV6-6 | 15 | TGTGCCAGCAGTTGGGGCAGGGGGCGCAATCAGCCCCAGCATTTT | CASSWGRGRNQPQHF
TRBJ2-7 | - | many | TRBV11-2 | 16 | TGTGCCAGCAGCTTAGCCCCGCGACTGGGTTCCTACGAGCAGTACTTC | CASSLAPRLGSYEQYF
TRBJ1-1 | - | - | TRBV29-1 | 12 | TGCAGCGCAGCAGGGAAAAACACTGAAGCTTTCTTT | CSAAGKNTEAFF
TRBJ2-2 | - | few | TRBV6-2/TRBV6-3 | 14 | TGTGCCAGCAGTTTAAACGCTGGAACCGGGGAGCTGTTTTTT | CASSLNAGTGELFF
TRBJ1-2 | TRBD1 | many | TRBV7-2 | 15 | TGTGCCAGCAGCTCTTGGGACAGGAGTAACTATGGCTACACCTTC | CASSSWDRSNYGYTF
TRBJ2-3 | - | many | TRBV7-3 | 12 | TGTGCCAGCAGCGAGACGGCAGATACGCAGTATTTT | CASSETADTQYF
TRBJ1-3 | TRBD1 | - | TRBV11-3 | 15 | TGTGCCAGCAGCCCCGGGACAGACTCTGGAAACACCATATATTTT | CASSPGTDSGNTIYF
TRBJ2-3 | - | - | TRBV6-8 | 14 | TGTGCCAGCAGTTACTCAGGCCTCCCAGATACGCAGTATTTT | CASSYSGLPDTQYF
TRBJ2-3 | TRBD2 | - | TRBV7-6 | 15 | TGTGCCAGCAGCCCACTAGCGCGGGGCACAGATACGCAGTATTTT | CASSPLARGTDTQYF
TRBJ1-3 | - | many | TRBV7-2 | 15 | TGTGCCAGCAGCGTAGGGACGGACTCTGGAAACGCCATATATTTT | CASSVGTDSGNAIYF
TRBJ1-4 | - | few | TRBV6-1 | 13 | TGTGCCAGCACGGGGGGCGGGAGTGAAAAACTGTTTTTT | CASTGGGSEKLFF
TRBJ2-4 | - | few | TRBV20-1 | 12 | TGCAGTGCTAGGAGACAAACGGGTGATCAGTACTTC | CSARRQTGDQYF
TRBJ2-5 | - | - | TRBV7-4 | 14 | TGTGCCAGCCTCCACCTTACAAAACAAGAGACCCAGTACTTC | CASLHLTKQETQYF
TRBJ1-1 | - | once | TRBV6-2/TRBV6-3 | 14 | TGTGCCAGCACCTTTTCCCAGGGCAGCACTGAAGCTTTCTTT | CASTFSQGSTEAFF
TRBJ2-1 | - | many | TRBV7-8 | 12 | TGTGCCAGCTCCCCTAGCGCGAGTGAGCAGTTCTTC | CASSPSASEQFF
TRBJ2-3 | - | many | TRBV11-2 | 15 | TGTGCCAGCAGTTCGAGTAGCGGAGGGTGGGATACGCAGTATTTT | CASSSSSGGWDTQYF
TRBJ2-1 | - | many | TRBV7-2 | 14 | TGTGCCAGCAGCTTAGATGGCTCCTACAATGAGCAGTTCTTC | CASSLDGSYNEQFF
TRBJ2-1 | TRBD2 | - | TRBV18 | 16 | TGTGCCAGCTCACCGCCGGGACTATACTCCTACAATGAGCAGTTCTTC | CASSPPGLYSYNEQFF
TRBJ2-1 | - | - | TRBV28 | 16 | TGTGCCAGCAGTTTAGAAGGGAATACCTACCTCAATGAGCAGTTCTTC | CASSLEGNTYLNEQFF
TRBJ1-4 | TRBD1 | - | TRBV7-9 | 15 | TGTGCCAGCAGCTTAGACACAGGGGCTAATGAAAAACTGTTTTTT | CASSLDTGANEKLFF
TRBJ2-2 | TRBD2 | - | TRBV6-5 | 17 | TGTGCCAGCAGTTACCTAGGACTAGCGGAGAACACCGGGGAGCTGTTTTTT | CASSYLGLAENTGELFF
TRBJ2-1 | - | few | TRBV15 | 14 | TGTGCCACCAGCAGAGATCTTGCCGCCAATGAGCAGTTCTTC | CATSRDLAANEQFF
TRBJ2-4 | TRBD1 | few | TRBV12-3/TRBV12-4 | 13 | TGTGCCAGCAGTTCCCGGACAGGAAACATTCAGTACTTC | CASSSRTGNIQYF
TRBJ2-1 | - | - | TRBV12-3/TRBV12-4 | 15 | TGTGCCAGCAGTTTCGGTAGCAGTATACACAATGAGCAGTTCTTC | CASSFGSSIHNEQFF
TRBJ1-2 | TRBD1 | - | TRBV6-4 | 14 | TGTGCCGTCCCAATAACAGGGGAGAACTATGGCTACACCTTC | CAVPITGENYGYTF
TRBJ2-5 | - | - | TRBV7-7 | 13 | TGTGCCAGCAGTTCAGGGTGGGGAGAGACCCAGTACTTC | CASSSGWGETQYF
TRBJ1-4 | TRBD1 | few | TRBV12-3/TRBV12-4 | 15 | TGTGCCAGCAGTCCGACGAGGGGGCTGGGTGAAAAACTGTTTTTT | CASSPTRGLGEKLFF
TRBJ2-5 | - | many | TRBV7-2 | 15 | TGTGCCAGCAGCTTAGATGGGGCATTCCAAGAGACCCAGTACTTC | CASSLDGAFQETQYF
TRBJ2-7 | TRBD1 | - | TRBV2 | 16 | TGTGCCAGCAGGGGGCATCCGGGACAGCGAATCTACGAGCAGTACTTC | CASRGHPGQRIYEQYF
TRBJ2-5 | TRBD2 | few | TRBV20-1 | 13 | TGCAGTGCTGTAGCGGGAGAGACTGAGACCCAGTACTTC | CSAVAGETETQYF
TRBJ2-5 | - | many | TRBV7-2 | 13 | TGTGCCAGCAGTCAGCAGGGTAGGGAGACCCAGTACTTC | CASSQQGRETQYF
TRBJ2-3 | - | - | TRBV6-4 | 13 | TGTGCCAGCAGGGACAGCGGCACAGATACGCAGTATTTT | CASRDSGTDTQYF
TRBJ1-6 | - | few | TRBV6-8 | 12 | TGTGCCGCAGGACAGCAAAATTCACCCCTCCACTTT | CAAGQQNSPLHF
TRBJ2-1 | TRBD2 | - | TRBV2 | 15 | TGTGCCAGCACTCCGCAGACTAGCGTCTACAATGAGCAGTTCTTC | CASTPQTSVYNEQFF
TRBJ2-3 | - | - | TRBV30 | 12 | TGTGCCTGGACTCCGCTCACAGATACGCAGTATTTT | CAWTPLTDTQYF
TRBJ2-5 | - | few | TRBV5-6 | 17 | TGTGCCAGCAGCGCAGGTCTTCTAGCGGGACAGGGAGAGACCCAGTACTTC | CASSAGLLAGQGETQYF